These 30 T cell receptor beta chains originate from one sample sequenced in a study of identical twins. In TCRdb, the 5' RACE reads were re-called with MiXCR into one record per CDR3 protein. The table includes around 95,000 distinct CDR3 sequences, 4.5% to 6.5% detected once. The specimen sequenced was memory T cells sorted from blood. The source of these receptors is a woman aged 45-65 years in good health.

A few counts support this clonotype. This sequence joins TRBV5-1 and TRBJ2-2; possibly TRBD2 for D (6 bases). The length of the CDR3 is 15 residues. V dropped 0 bases and J dropped 4 bases, with 10 bases sitting between them. The germline gives CDR1 SGHRS, CDR2 YFSETQ. The CDR3 DNA reads TGCGCCAGCAGCTTGGTCCAGGGAGGCACCGGGGAGCTGTTTTTT. Its protein product is CASSLVQGGTGELFF.

At least ten counts were recorded for this clonotype. The chain is built from TRBV20-1 and TRBJ2-4; TRBD2 aligns across 9 bases. V dropped 6 bases and J dropped 5; count of bases not matched to a gene: 8. Germline V gene lookup returns CDR1 DFQATT and CDR2 SNEGSKA (reference sequence). This CDR3 is 14 amino acids long. The CDR3 bases are TGCAGTGCCTGGGGCGGGGGGGCCCAAAACATTCAGTACTTC. Residues: CSAWGGGAQNIQYF.

The gene calls are TRBV15 and TRBJ2-7; D is perhaps TRBD1 or TRBD2 (6 bases each). V lost 0 bases and J 7 bases, leaving 13 bases between the germline ends. The germline V gene encodes CDR1 LNHNV and CDR2 YYDKDF (reference sequence). The CDR3 has 14 amino acids. DNA of the CDR3: TGTGCCACCAGCAGAGAAACAGGGCGGGGAGAGCAGTACGTC. Translated: CATSRETGRGEQYV.

There are many counts of this clonotype. J is TRBJ1-5 and V is TRBV18, with a weak D call TRBD1 (5 bases). Germline V lookup: CDR1 KGHSH, CDR2 LQKENI. This CDR3 has 15 residues. Trimming left V 4 bases short and J 4 bases short, with 14 bases between. The CDR3 region is CASSLGTGVNQPQHF. CDR3 DNA sequence: TGTGCCAGCTCACTTGGGACGGGTGTTAATCAGCCCCAGCATTTT. The full variable domain, in which reference TRBV18 and TRBJ1-5 provide the parts outside the CDR3, is NAGVMQNPRHLVRRRGQEARLRCSPMKGHSHVYWYRQLPEEGLKFMVYLQKENIIDESGMPKERFSAEFPKEGPSILRIQQVVRGDSAAYFCASSLGTGVNQPQHFGDGTRLSIL.

The table lists this clonotype with many counts. V is TRBV11-2 and J is TRBJ1-2; perhaps TRBD1 as D (6 bases). Looked up from germline, CDR1 is SGHAT and CDR2 is FQNNGV. V was clipped by 3 bases and J by 8 bases, with 22 bases between them. CDR3 size: 16 residues. CDR3 coding DNA: TGTGCCAGCAGCTTGACACCCGGGGGACATATTCGAGGCTACACCTTC. Protein sequence: CASSLTPGGHIRGYTF.

The chain recombines TRBV19 with TRBJ1-1, with D possibly TRBD1 on 6 matching bases. In germline, CDR1 is LNHDA, CDR2 SQIVND (reference sequence). Between the trimmed V and J ends, which lost 9 bases and 4 bases, there was a span of 12 bases. The CDR3 is 12 residues long. CDR3 in amino acids: CASGGAGTEAFF. The CDR3 DNA is TGTGCCAGCGGGGGCGCGGGCACTGAAGCTTTCTTT.

This CDR3 is CASSIGSGKPNQPQHF. The CDR3 coding sequence is TGTGCCAGCAGCATCGGGTCAGGGAAACCCAATCAGCCCCAGCATTTT. The chain recombines TRBV5-5 with TRBJ1-5, with a tentative D call TRBD1 (5 bases). Trimming pared 4 bases from V and 3 bases from J, leaving 17 bases between. The CDR3 covers 16 residues. The germline CDR1 and CDR2 sequences are SGHKS and YYEKEE (reference sequence).

There are a few counts of this clonotype. This chain joins TRBV9 and TRBJ1-1; D is unresolved. This CDR3 contains 14 residues. Trimming took off 0 bases at V and 0 bases at J, with 6 bases between the two ends. Germline loops: CDR1 SGDLS, CDR2 YYNGEE. In DNA form, the CDR3 reads TGTGCCAGCAGCGTAGAATCAGTGAACACTGAAGCTTTCTTT. Translation gives CASSVESVNTEAFF.

In this sample, this clonotype turned up many times. This chain joins TRBV30 and TRBJ2-5; possibly TRBD2 for D (5 bases). This CDR3 spans 15 amino acids. Trimming left V 0 bases short and J 2 bases short, with 13 bases between. Germline CDR1 GTSNPN, CDR2 SVGIG (reference sequence). The CDR3: CAWSVRGSSQETQYF. CDR3 sequence (DNA): TGTGCCTGGAGTGTACGAGGGAGTTCTCAAGAGACCCAGTACTTC.

For this clonotype: A junction boundary mismatches the germline segment, possibly from a read error. The chain combines TRBV6-5 with TRBJ2-2, with D perhaps matching TRBD2 (6 bases). From germline, CDR1 is MNHEY and CDR2 SVGAGI. The CDR3 consists of 14 residues. The CDR3 DNA is TGTGCCATCAGTCCCGGGGACCTTCGCGGGAAGCTGTTTTTT. Its protein is CAISPGDLRGKLFF.

This clonotype was observed at least ten times. The chain has TRBV5-1 and TRBJ2-1; maybe TRBD2 (6 bases). CDR1 and CDR2 from the germline V gene are SGHRS and YFSETQ. The CDR3 is 15 residues long. V lost 0 bases and J 4 bases, leaving 11 bases between the germline ends. The CDR3 spells CASSLESGPYNEQFF. CDR3 nucleotides: TGCGCCAGCAGCTTGGAAAGCGGGCCTTACAATGAGCAGTTCTTC.

This clonotype has a handful of counts. V is TRBV29-1 and J is TRBJ2-5; D gene ambiguous. Trimming removed 3 bases at V and 3 bases at J, with 2 bases between. This CDR3 spans 10 amino acids. Germline V gene data show CDR1 as SQVTM and CDR2 as ANQGSEA. The CDR3 nucleotides are TGCAGCGTTGAGGAAGAGACCCAGTACTTC. It translates to CSVEEETQYF.

This chain uses TRBV2 with TRBJ1-5, with D tentatively TRBD1 (5 bases). CDR3 length equals 14 residues. The germline V and J ends were trimmed by 6 bases and 2 bases, with 11 bases remaining between them. The V gene's germline CDR1 is SNHLY and CDR2 FYNNEI. Here the CDR3 reads CASSDQGGNQPQHF. In DNA, the CDR3 is TGTGCCAGCAGCGATCAGGGTGGCAATCAGCCCCAGCATTTT.

The chain joins TRBV7-9 to TRBJ2-7, with D possibly called TRBD1 or TRBD2 (5 bases each). The germline V and J ends were trimmed by 5 bases and 1 base, with 12 bases remaining between them. The CDR3 has 14 residues. Germline CDR1 and CDR2: SEHNR and FQNEAQ (reference sequence). This CDR3 is CASSPQGVSYEQYV. CDR3 nucleotides: TGTGCCAGCAGCCCCCAGGGAGTATCCTACGAGCAGTACGTC.

At least ten counts were recorded for this clonotype. The chain combines TRBV29-1 with TRBJ1-4; 8 bases fit TRBD1. Looked up from germline, CDR1 is SQVTM and CDR2 is ANQGSEA. CDR3 size: 13 residues. V lost 5 bases to trimming and J lost 5 bases; unmatched junction nucleotides: 4. The CDR3, as DNA: TGCAGCGTTCCGTGGACAGGGAATGAAAAACTGTTTTTT. It codes for CSVPWTGNEKLFF.

At least ten counts were recorded for this clonotype. V gene TRBV5-5 combines with J gene TRBJ1-2, with D uncertain. V was cut by 4 bases and J by 4 bases, with 11 bases left in between. Germline V gene data show CDR1 as SGHKS and CDR2 as YYEKEE (reference sequence). The CDR3 is made up of 13 amino acids. CDR3 loop: CASSEDGPYGYTF. CDR3 sequence (DNA): TGTGCCAGCAGCGAAGACGGCCCCTATGGCTACACCTTC.

The V and J genes are TRBV20-1 and TRBJ2-5, with 10 bases that match TRBD1. CDR3 length: 17 amino acids. Germline V gene data show CDR1 as DFQATT and CDR2 as SNEGSKA (reference sequence). Germline trimming cut 5 bases from V and 5 bases from J; bases unmatched to any gene: 17. In DNA, the CDR3 is TGCAGTGCTCTCACTCCCTCCGGACAGGGGGTGAGGGAGACCCAGTACTTC. This sequence encodes CSALTPSGQGVRETQYF.

This clonotype was counted a few times. The genes are TRBV5-1 and TRBJ2-1; D remains ambiguous. Trimming stripped 2 bases from V and 7 bases from J, with 16 bases between. In germline, CDR1 is SGHRS, CDR2 YFSETQ. This CDR3 is built from 15 residues. In DNA form, the CDR3 reads TGCGCCAGCAGCTTAGGAACACACCCCGGAAATGAGCAGTTCTTC. The encoded protein is CASSLGTHPGNEQFF.

This clonotype was detected ten times or more. In DNA, the CDR3 is TGCAGCTCACGGGGAGGGCGTAATGAGCAGTTCTTC. Residues: CSSRGGRNEQFF. The chain combines TRBV20-1 with TRBJ2-1; 7 bases are shared with TRBD2. This CDR3 is built from 12 residues. Germline V gene lookup returns CDR1 DFQATT and CDR2 SNEGSKA (reference sequence).

This clonotype was found many times. This sequence joins TRBV6-2 or TRBV6-3 and TRBJ1-1; a possible D gene is TRBD1 (6 bases). CDR1 and CDR2 (germline): MNHEY, SVGEGT. The V end lost 2 bases, the J end lost 0 bases, and 7 bases lay between the germline ends. The CDR3 runs to 14 residues. The CDR3 DNA sequence: TGTGCCAGCAGTTACCGGACAGTGAACACTGAAGCTTTCTTT. This codes for CASSYRTVNTEAFF.

This clonotype was seen at least ten times. V usage is TRBV29-1 and J usage is TRBJ1-2; D is perhaps TRBD1 (6 bases). Between the trimmed V and J ends, which lost 4 bases and 3 bases, there was a span of 15 bases. In germline, CDR1 is SQVTM, CDR2 ANQGSEA. CDR3 size: 14 residues. The CDR3: CSVGSRGSDYGYTF. In nucleotides, the CDR3 is TGCAGCGTTGGATCGAGGGGGAGCGACTATGGCTACACCTTC.

This clonotype turned up a few times. This chain joins TRBV5-1 and TRBJ1-2, with D uncertain. CDR3 length: 13 amino acids. V was trimmed by 0 bases and J by 4 bases, leaving 7 bases between them. CDR1 SGHRS and CDR2 YFSETQ come from the germline V gene. The CDR3, as DNA: TGCGCCAGCAGCTTGGGGGCCACCTATGGCTACACCTTC. The encoded protein is CASSLGATYGYTF.

The J gene is TRBJ2-1, the V gene TRBV7-7; TRBD2 matches 12 bases. CDR1 and CDR2 (germline): SSHAT, FNYEAQ (reference sequence). Trimming at V came to 4 bases and at J to 7 bases, leaving 5 bases not matched to a gene. The CDR3 consists of 15 residues. In DNA form, the CDR3 reads TGTGCCAGCAGCTCCCGGACTAGCGGGACGAATGAGCAGTTCTTC. It specifies CASSSRTSGTNEQFF.

This clonotype was found many times. The rearrangement uses TRBV4-2 and TRBJ2-1; TRBD2 agrees at 7 bases. The CDR3 loop spans 17 amino acids. V lost 4 bases and J lost 5; bases outside the gene matches: 14. Germline lookup yields CDR1 LGHNA and CDR2 YNFKEQ. CDR3 sequence: CASSPSSGTTINNEQFF. DNA of the CDR3: TGTGCCAGCAGCCCCTCTAGCGGAACGACTATAAACAATGAGCAGTTCTTC.

There are many counts of this clonotype. The J gene is TRBJ1-2, the V gene TRBV4-1, with 12 positions matching TRBD1. The germline CDR1 and CDR2 sequences are MGHRA and YSYEKL. CDR3 length: 15 residues. The trim removed 2 bases at V and 8 bases at J, leaving 6 bases unmatched. The CDR3 bases are TGCGCCAGCAGCCAACTGGGACAGGGGGCAACCGGCTACACCTTC. Translation gives CASSQLGQGATGYTF.

This clonotype was recorded at least ten times. The V call is TRBV4-2, the J call TRBJ2-3, with 14 bases fitting TRBD2. The trim removed 0 bases at V and 9 bases at J, leaving 8 bases unmatched. CDR1 and CDR2 (germline): LGHNA, YNFKEQ. The CDR3 sequence is 17 residues long. This chain's CDR3 is CASSQEPGLAGEATQYF. DNA of the CDR3: TGTGCCAGCAGCCAAGAACCGGGACTAGCGGGAGAAGCCACGCAGTATTTT.

In its sample, this clonotype was seen many times. This rearrangement joins TRBV5-1 to TRBJ2-3, with D possibly being TRBD1 or TRBD2 (6 bases each). Germline V lookup: CDR1 SGHRS, CDR2 YFSETQ. The CDR3 consists of 16 residues. Trimming stripped 0 bases from V and 3 bases from J, with 14 bases between. CDR3 sequence (DNA): TGCGCCAGCAGCTTGGGCGGGGCCCAGGGGACAGATACGCAGTATTTT. Its protein is CASSLGGAQGTDTQYF.

This clonotype was observed a few times. This CDR3 reads CSASRSGLGKETQYF. The CDR3 DNA sequence: TGCAGTGCTAGTCGGTCCGGGTTGGGGAAAGAGACCCAGTACTTC. The chain uses TRBV20-1 and TRBJ2-5; D remains ambiguous. Germline CDR1 is DFQATT and CDR2 is SNEGSKA (reference sequence). The ends were cut back, 3 bases at V and 3 bases at J, with 17 bases in the middle. The CDR3 covers 15 residues.

This clonotype was picked up many times. The J gene is TRBJ2-1, the V gene TRBV5-1; TRBD2 aligns across 8 bases. Losses at the gene ends were 4 bases for V and 2 bases for J; bases not matched to a gene: 11. Per the germline V gene, CDR1 is SGHRS and CDR2 is YFSETQ. CDR3 length: 17 amino acids. CDR3 coding DNA: TGCGCCAGCAGCGGAGGGTGGGGACTAGAAGCCTACAATGAGCAGTTCTTC. Amino acid sequence: CASSGGWGLEAYNEQFF.

This clonotype was seen ten or more times. The V gene is TRBV5-5, the J gene TRBJ2-5, with D hard to call. Trimming shortened V by 4 bases and J by 5 bases, and 12 bases separated the two germline ends. Germline values: CDR1 SGHKS, CDR2 YYEKEE (reference sequence). This CDR3 has 13 residues. The CDR3 loop reads CASSRRSAETQYF. CDR3 in DNA: TGTGCCAGCAGCAGAAGGAGTGCGGAGACCCAGTACTTC.